This record looks at one T cell receptor beta chain sequence and its context. The assay was immunoSEQ multiplex PCR, and TCRdb's table has in-frame clones only and misses some. Among about 180,000 clones listed, just over 90% were seen once. The germline V gene encodes CDR1 SGHRS and CDR2 YFSETQ. The CDR3 runs to 15 residues. Trimming stripped 1 base from V and 6 bases from J, with 16 bases between. This record comes from a study of control samples from healthy donors and cancer patients. Sequenced input: blood. This receptor was taken from a man aged 25-45 years in good health. V and J are TRBV5-1 and TRBJ1-2, with D perhaps TRBD1 (6 bases). The DNA of the CDR3 is TGCGCCAGCAGCTTGAGGGGGACCAGCGGCGATGGCTACACCTTC. It yields the protein CASSLRGTSGDGYTF.